A single sample is the source of the 4 T cell receptor beta chains below, sequenced in a study of identical twins. TCRdb reanalysed the 5' RACE reads using MiXCR and keeps one entry per CDR3 protein. Of a few hundred thousand distinct CDR3 sequences detected, roughly a quarter appear once; the ten largest clones hold roughly 3%. These data were also reused for a study on T cells expressing NK-cell markers.

Material for sequencing was CD4+ T cells sorted from blood. These receptors were obtained from a woman aged 18 to 35 in good health.

In this sample, this clonotype turned up many times. This sequence joins TRBV18 and TRBJ1-2, with a weak D call TRBD1 (5 bases). V was shortened by 3 bases and J by 6 bases, with 5 bases between the two germline ends. From germline, CDR1 is KGHSH and CDR2 LQKENI. This CDR3 spans 11 amino acids. The CDR3 sequence is CASSPGDGYTF. CDR3 coding DNA: TGTGCCAGCTCACCGGGGGATGGCTACACCTTC. Full variable domain (remainder filled in from reference TRBV18 and TRBJ1-2): NAGVMQNPRHLVRRRGQEARLRCSPMKGHSHVYWYRQLPEEGLKFMVYLQKENIIDESGMPKERFSAEFPKEGPSILRIQQVVRGDSAAYFCASSPGDGYTFGSGTRLTVV.

This chain uses TRBV20-1 with TRBJ1-2; possibly TRBD1 for D (6 bases). The CDR3 extends over 15 amino acids. V was clipped by 2 bases and J by 2 bases, with 15 bases between them. CDR1 and CDR2 (germline): DFQATT, SNEGSKA (reference sequence). The DNA for the CDR3 is TGCAGTGCTAGACCACAGAGGACAGAGAACTATGGCTACACCTTC. Amino acids: CSARPQRTENYGYTF.

This chain joins TRBV6-1 and TRBJ1-1; TRBD1 aligns across 8 bases. The CDR3 loop spans 14 amino acids. The J segment lost 4 bases and the V segment lost 6 bases, leaving 7 bases of the junction unmatched. Germline CDR1 is MNHNS and CDR2 is SASEGT. CDR3 nucleotides: TGTGCCAGCAGGAACAGGGGGGAGGTCACTGAAGCTTTCTTT. It specifies CASRNRGEVTEAFF.

A few counts support this clonotype. The chain recombines TRBV20-1 with TRBJ2-7; D not resolved. The germline V gene encodes CDR1 DFQATT and CDR2 SNEGSKA (reference sequence). V was trimmed by 0 bases and J by 0 bases, leaving 12 bases between them. There are 15 residues in the CDR3. The CDR3 nucleotides read TGCAGTGCTAGAGATCGGTCCGGAAGCTCCTACGAGCAGTACTTC. Encoded protein: CSARDRSGSSYEQYF.